This passage covers 3 T cell receptor beta chains from one sample sequenced in a study of cytomegalovirus exposure and HLA in healthy donors. The PCR made use of 60 Vbeta and 13 Jbeta primers. Method: immunoSEQ multiplex PCR; TCRdb's copy keeps in-frame clones and lacks some. The sample contains about 120,000 clones, under 90% of which appear only once. Sample: PBMCs. Source of these receptors: a female donor in good health and CMV-seropositive.

The rearrangement uses TRBV7-9 and TRBJ1-2; D not resolved. From germline, CDR1 is SEHNR and CDR2 FQNEAQ (reference sequence). V gave up 1 base and J gave up 4 bases, with 7 bases separating them. The CDR3 consists of 13 residues. The CDR3 sequence is CASSLVGSYGYTF. The CDR3 bases are TGTGCCAGCAGCTTAGTGGGCAGCTATGGCTACACCTTC.

V usage is TRBV28 and J usage is TRBJ1-4; 8 nucleotides agree with TRBD1. CDR1 MDHEN and CDR2 SYDVKM come from the germline V gene. J was trimmed by 8 bases and V by 3 bases; bases with no gene match: 5. The CDR3 has 14 amino acids. This chain's CDR3 is CASSLGGQEEKLFF. CDR3 bases: TGTGCCAGCAGTTTGGGGGGACAGGAAGAAAAACTGTTTTTT.

The chain joins TRBV2 to TRBJ1-1; 9 nucleotides match TRBD1. This CDR3 comprises 11 residues. Trimming removed 7 bases from V and 10 bases from J; junction bases left unmatched: 4. The germline gives CDR1 SNHLY, CDR2 FYNNEI. As DNA, the CDR3 is TGTGCCAGCACCATGGACAGGGGAGCTTTCTTT. This gives the protein CASTMDRGAFF.